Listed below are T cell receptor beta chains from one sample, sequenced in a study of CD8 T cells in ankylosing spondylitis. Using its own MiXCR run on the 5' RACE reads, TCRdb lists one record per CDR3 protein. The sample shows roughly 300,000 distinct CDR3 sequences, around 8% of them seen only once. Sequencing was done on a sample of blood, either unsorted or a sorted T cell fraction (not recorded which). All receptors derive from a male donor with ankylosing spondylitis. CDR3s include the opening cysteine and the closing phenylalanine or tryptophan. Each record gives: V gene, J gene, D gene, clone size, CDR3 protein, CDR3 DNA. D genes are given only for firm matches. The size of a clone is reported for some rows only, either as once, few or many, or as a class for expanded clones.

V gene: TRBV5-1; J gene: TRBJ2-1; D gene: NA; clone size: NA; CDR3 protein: CASSLNTNEQFF; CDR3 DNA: TGCGCCAGCAGCTTAAATACCAATGAGCAGTTCTTC
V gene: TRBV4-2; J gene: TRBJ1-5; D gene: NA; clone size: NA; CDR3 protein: CASQGGLPDQPQHF; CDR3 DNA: TGTGCCAGCCAGGGAGGGCTCCCGGATCAGCCCCAGCATTTT
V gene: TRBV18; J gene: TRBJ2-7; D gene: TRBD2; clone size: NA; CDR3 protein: CASSPSGTSKYEQYF; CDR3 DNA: TGTGCCAGCTCACCCTCCGGGACTAGCAAGTACGAGCAGTACTTC
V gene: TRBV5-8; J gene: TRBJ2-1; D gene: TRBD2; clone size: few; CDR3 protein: CASSLRSGRAREQFF; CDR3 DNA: TGTGCCAGCAGCTTGAGGAGCGGGAGGGCGCGAGAGCAGTTCTTC
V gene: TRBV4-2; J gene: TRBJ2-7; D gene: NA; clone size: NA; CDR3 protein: CASSRPTGIDEQYF; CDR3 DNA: TGTGCCAGCAGCCGACCGACGGGGATTGACGAGCAGTACTTC
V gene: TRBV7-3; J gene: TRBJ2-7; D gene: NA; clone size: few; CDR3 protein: CASSRYTGNEQYF; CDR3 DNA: TGTGCCAGCAGCCGTTACACAGGGAACGAGCAGTACTTC
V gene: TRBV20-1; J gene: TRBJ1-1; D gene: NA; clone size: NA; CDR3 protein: CSARTGSGTEAFF; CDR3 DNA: TGCAGTGCTAGAACAGGGTCAGGAACTGAAGCTTTCTTT
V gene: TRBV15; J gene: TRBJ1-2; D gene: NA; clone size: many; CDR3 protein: CATSREIVRSYGYTF; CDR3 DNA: TGTGCCACCAGCAGAGAAATTGTCAGGTCCTATGGCTACACCTTC
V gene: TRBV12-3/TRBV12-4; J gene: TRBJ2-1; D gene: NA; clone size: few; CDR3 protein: CASTPRSSYNEQFF; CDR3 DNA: TGTGCCAGCACCCCCCGGAGCTCCTACAATGAGCAGTTCTTC
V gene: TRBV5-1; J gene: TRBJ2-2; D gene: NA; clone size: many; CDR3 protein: CASSLGAHPNTGELFF; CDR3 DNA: TGCGCCAGCAGCTTGGGGGCCCACCCAAACACCGGGGAGCTGTTTTTT
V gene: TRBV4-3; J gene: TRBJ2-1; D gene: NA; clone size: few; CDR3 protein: CASSQERRVRPLGSYNEQFF; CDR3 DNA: TGCGCCAGCAGCCAAGAAAGGCGAGTGCGGCCACTGGGGTCCTACAATGAGCAGTTCTTC
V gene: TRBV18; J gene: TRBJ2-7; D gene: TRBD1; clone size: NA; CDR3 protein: CASSDAGTGYYEQYF; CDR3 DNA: TGTGCCAGCTCAGACGCCGGGACAGGGTACTACGAGCAGTACTTC
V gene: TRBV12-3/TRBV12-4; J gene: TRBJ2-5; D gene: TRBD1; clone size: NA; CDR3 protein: CASSLSRDGQGETQYF; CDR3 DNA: TGTGCCAGCAGTTTAAGTAGGGATGGACAGGGAGAGACCCAGTACTTC
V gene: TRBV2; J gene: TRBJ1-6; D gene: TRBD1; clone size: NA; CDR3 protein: CASENRGRTPLHF; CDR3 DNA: TGTGCCAGCGAAAACAGGGGTCGGACACCCCTCCACTTT
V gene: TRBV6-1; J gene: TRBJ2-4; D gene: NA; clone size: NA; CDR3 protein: CASSAPGPLAKNIQYF; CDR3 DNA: TGTGCCAGCAGTGCCCCGGGACCCCTAGCCAAAAACATTCAGTACTTC
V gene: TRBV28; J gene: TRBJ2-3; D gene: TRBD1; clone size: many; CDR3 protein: CASRDRGGADTQYF; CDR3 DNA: TGTGCCAGCCGGGACAGGGGGGGCGCAGATACGCAGTATTTT
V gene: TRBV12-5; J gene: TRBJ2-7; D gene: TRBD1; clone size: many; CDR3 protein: CASGLVLQGLYEQYF; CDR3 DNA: TGTGCTAGTGGTTTGGTACTACAGGGGCTCTACGAGCAGTACTTC
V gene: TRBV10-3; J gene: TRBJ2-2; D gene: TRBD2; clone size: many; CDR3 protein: CAIRRGLATKEESGELFF; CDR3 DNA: TGTGCCATCAGGAGGGGACTAGCGACCAAAGAGGAGTCCGGGGAGCTGTTTTTT
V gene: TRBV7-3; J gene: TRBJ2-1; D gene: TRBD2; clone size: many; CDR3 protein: CASSLTGTSFSNEQFF; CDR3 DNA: TGTGCCAGCAGCTTAACGGGGACTAGTTTTTCAAATGAGCAGTTCTTC
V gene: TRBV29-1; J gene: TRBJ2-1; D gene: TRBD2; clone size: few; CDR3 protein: CSVATSGRNNEQFF; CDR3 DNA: TGCAGCGTTGCGACTAGCGGGAGGAACAATGAGCAGTTCTTC
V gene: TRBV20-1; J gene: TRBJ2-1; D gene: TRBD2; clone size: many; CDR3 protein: CSAKISGRKNEQFF; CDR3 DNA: TGCAGTGCTAAGATAAGCGGGAGGAAAAATGAGCAGTTCTTC
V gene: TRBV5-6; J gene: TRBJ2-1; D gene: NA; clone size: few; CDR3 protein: CASSLVQLYEQFF; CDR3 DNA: TGTGCCAGCAGCTTGGTCCAGCTCTATGAGCAGTTCTTC
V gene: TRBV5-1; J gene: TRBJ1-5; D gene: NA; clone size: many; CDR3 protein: CASSLGLSNQPQHF; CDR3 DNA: TGCGCCAGCAGCCTGGGTTTGAGCAATCAGCCCCAGCATTTT
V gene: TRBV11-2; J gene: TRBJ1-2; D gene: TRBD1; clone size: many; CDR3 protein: CASSLGGTGYGYTF; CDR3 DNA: TGTGCCAGCAGCTTAGGGGGGACAGGCTATGGCTACACCTTC
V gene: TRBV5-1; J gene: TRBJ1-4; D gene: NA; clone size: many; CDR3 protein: CASSSPGRDEKLFF; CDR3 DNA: TGCGCCAGCAGCTCCCCTGGCAGGGATGAAAAACTGTTTTTT
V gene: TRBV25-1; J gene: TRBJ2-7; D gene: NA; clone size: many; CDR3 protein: CASSEYGGPYEQYF; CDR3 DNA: TGTGCCAGCAGTGAATACGGGGGGCCCTACGAGCAGTACTTC
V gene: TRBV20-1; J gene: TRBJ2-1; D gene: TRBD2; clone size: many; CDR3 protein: CSARFPSGSNEQFF; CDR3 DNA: TGCAGTGCTAGATTCCCTAGCGGGTCCAATGAGCAGTTCTTC
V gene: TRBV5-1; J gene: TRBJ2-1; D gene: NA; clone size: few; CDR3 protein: CASSGGTSALNEQFF; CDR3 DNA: TGCGCCAGCAGCGGCGGGACGTCAGCTCTCAATGAGCAGTTCTTC
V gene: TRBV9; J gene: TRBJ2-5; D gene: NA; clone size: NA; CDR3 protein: CASSVGVGGGETQYF; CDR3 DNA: TGTGCCAGCAGCGTAGGAGTTGGGGGAGGAGAGACCCAGTACTTC
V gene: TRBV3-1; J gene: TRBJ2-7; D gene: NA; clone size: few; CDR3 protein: CASSLAQDTYEQYF; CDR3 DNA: TGTGCCAGCAGCCTTGCTCAGGATACCTACGAGCAGTACTTC
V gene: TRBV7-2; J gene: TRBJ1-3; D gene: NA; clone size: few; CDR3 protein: CASSLAGLNSGNTIYF; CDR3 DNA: TGTGCCAGCAGCTTAGCAGGACTGAACTCTGGAAACACCATATATTTT
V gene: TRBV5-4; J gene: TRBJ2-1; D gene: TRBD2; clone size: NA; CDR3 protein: CASSLALSGAYNEQFF; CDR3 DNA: TGTGCCAGCAGCTTGGCCCTGAGCGGGGCTTACAATGAGCAGTTCTTC
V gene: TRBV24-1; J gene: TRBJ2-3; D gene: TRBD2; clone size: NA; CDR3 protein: CATSDLTSGSTDTQYF; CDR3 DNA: TGTGCCACCAGTGATTTGACTAGCGGGAGTACAGATACGCAGTATTTT